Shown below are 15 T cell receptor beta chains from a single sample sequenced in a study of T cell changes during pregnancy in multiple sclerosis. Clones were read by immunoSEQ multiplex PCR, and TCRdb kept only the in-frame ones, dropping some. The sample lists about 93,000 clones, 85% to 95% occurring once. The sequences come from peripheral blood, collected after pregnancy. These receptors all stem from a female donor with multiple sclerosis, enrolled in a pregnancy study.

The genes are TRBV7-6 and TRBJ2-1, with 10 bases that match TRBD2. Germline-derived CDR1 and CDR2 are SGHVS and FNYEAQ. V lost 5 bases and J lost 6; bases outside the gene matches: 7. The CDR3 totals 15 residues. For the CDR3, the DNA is TGTGCCAGCAGCCTTGTGCCTAGCGGGAGCAATGAGCAGTTCTTC. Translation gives CASSLVPSGSNEQFF.

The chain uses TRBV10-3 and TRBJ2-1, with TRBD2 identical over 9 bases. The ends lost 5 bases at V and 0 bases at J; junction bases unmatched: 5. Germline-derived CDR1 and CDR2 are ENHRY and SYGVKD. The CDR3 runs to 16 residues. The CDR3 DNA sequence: TGTGCCATCAGTTCCTCGGGACTAGCCTCCTACAATGAGCAGTTCTTC. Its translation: CAISSSGLASYNEQFF.

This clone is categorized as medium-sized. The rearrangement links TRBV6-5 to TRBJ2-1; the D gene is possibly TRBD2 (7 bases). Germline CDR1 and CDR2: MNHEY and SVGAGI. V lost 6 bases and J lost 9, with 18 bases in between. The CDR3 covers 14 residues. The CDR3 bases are TGTGCCAGCAGACCCCGGGGGGCGATTTCTGAGCAGTTCTTC. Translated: CASRPRGAISEQFF.

CDR3 sequence: CASSYLGFGTEAFF. CDR3 DNA sequence: TGTGCCAGCAGTTACCTGGGCTTTGGCACTGAAGCTTTCTTT. The chain uses TRBV6-5 and TRBJ1-1; D remains ambiguous. Germline assignment: CDR1 MNHEY and CDR2 SVGAGI. Trimming removed 2 bases from V and 4 bases from J, with 11 bases in between. The CDR3 runs to 14 residues.

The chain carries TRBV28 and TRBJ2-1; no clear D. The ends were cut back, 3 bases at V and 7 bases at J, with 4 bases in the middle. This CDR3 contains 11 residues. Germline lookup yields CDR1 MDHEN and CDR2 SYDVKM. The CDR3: CASSLSNEQFF. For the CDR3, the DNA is TGTGCCAGCAGTTTGAGTAATGAGCAGTTCTTC.

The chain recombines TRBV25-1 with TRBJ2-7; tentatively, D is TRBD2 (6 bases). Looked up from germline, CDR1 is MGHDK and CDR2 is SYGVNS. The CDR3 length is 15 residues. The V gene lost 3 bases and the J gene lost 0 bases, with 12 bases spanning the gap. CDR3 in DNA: TGTGCCAGCAGTGATGGTGGGAGGTACTCCTACGAGCAGTACTTC. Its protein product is CASSDGGRYSYEQYF.

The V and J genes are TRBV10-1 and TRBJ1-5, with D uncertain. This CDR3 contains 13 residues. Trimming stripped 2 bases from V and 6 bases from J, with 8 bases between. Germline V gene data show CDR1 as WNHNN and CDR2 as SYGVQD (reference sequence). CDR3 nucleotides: TGCGCCAGCAGTGAGGCTGAGATTCAGCCCCAGCATTTT. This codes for CASSEAEIQPQHF.

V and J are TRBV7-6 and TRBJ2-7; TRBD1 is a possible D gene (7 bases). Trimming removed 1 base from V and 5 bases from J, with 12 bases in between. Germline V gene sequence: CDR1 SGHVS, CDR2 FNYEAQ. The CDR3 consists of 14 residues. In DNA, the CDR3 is TGTGCCAGCAGCTTAGGTGGAGGGGGCGACGAGCAGTACTTC. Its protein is CASSLGGGGDEQYF. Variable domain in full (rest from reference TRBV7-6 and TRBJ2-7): GAGVSQSPRYKVTKRGQDVALRCDPISGHVSLYWYRQALGQGPEFLTYFNYEAQQDKSGLPNDRFSAERPEGSISTLTIQRTEQRDSAMYRCASSLGGGGDEQYFGPGTRLTVT.

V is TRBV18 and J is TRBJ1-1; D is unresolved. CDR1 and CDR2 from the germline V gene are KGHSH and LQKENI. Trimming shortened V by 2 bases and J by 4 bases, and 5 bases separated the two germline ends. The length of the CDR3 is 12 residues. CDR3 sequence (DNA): TGTGCCAGCTCACCAGGGCCCACTGAAGCTTTCTTT. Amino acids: CASSPGPTEAFF. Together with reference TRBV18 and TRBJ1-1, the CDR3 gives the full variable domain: NAGVMQNPRHLVRRRGQEARLRCSPMKGHSHVYWYRQLPEEGLKFMVYLQKENIIDESGMPKERFSAEFPKEGPSILRIQQVVRGDSAAYFCASSPGPTEAFFGQGTRLTVV.

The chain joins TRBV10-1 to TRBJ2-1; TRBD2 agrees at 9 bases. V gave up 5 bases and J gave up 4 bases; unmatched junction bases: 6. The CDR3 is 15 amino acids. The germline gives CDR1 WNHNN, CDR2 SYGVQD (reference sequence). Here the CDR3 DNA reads TGCGCCAGCAGTTATGGGACTAGCAGATACAATGAGCAGTTCTTC. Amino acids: CASSYGTSRYNEQFF.

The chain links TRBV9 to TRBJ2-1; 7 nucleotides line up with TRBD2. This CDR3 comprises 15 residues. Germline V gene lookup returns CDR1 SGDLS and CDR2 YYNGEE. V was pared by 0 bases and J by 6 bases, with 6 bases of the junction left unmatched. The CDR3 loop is CASSVELAETNEQFF. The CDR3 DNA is TGTGCCAGCAGCGTAGAGCTAGCGGAAACCAATGAGCAGTTCTTC.

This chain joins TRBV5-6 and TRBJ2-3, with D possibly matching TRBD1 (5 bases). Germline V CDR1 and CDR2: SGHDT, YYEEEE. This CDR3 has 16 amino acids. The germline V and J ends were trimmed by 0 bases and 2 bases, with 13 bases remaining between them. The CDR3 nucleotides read TGTGCCAGCAGCTTGGGGCAGGGATGGGACACAGATACGCAGTATTTT. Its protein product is CASSLGQGWDTDTQYF.

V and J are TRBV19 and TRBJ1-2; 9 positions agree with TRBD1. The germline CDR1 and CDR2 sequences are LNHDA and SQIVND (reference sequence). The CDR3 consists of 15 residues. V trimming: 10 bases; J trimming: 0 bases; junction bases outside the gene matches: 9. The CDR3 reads CATSLGTGSNYGYTF. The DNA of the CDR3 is TGTGCCACCTCCTTAGGGACAGGGTCTAACTATGGCTACACCTTC.

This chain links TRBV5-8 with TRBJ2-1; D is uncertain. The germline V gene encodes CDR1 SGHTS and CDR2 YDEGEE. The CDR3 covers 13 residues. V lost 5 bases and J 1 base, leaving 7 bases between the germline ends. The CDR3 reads CASRQSSYNEQFF. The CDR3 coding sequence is TGTGCCAGCAGACAATCATCCTACAATGAGCAGTTCTTC.

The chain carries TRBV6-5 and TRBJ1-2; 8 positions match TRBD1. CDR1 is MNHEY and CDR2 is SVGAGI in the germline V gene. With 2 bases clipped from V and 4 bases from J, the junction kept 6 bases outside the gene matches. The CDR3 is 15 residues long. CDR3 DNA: TGTGCCAGCAGTTACCAGGACAGGGCATTCTATGGCTACACCTTC. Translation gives CASSYQDRAFYGYTF.